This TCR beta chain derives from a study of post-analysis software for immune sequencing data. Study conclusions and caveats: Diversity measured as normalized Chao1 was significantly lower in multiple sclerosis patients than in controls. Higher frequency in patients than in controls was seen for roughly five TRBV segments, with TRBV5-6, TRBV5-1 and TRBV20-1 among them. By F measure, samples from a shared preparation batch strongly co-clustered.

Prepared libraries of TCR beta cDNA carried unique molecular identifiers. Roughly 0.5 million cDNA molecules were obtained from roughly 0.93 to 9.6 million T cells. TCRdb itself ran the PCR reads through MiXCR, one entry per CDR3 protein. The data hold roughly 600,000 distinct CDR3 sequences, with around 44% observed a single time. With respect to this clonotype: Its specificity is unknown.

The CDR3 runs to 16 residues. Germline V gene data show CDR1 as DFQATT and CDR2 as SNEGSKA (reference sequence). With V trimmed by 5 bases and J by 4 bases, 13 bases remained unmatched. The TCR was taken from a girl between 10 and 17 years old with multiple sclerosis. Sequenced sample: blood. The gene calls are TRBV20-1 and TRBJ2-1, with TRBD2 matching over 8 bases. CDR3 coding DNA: TGCAGTGCTGGTAACGCAGCCGGGACTAGATACAATGAGCAGTTCTTC. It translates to CSAGNAAGTRYNEQFF.